The 27 T cell receptor beta chains listed next were all sequenced from one sample in a study of lymphopenia after photon versus proton radiotherapy. Data came from immunoSEQ multiplex PCR; TCRdb stores just in-frame clones and leaves some out. The sample has 16,000 or so clones, 75% to 90% seen once. The sequencing here drew on peripheral blood, taken from a patient treated with proton-based radiotherapy. These receptors were obtained from a woman aged 55 to 70 with cholangiocarcinoma. Some clones in this sample may be carry-over from other donors' samples.

V usage is TRBV6-5 and J usage is TRBJ1-6; D gene unclear. The V end lost 0 bases, the J end lost 7 bases, and 13 bases lay between the germline ends. Germline loops: CDR1 MNHEY, CDR2 SVGAGI. This CDR3 is built from 16 residues. The CDR3 here is CASSYSIIMGNSPLHF. As DNA, the CDR3 is TGTGCCAGCAGTTACTCGATCATTATGGGAAATTCACCCCTCCACTTT.

This chain links TRBV27 with TRBJ2-7; a weak D match, TRBD1 (6 bases). The ends were cut back, 4 bases at V and 3 bases at J, with 13 bases in the middle. CDR1 MNHEY and CDR2 SMNVEV come from the germline V gene (reference sequence). This CDR3 comprises 14 residues. The CDR3 bases are TGTGCCAGCAGTTCCCCCGGACAGAACTACGAGCAGTACTTC. As protein: CASSSPGQNYEQYF.

V is TRBV30 and J is TRBJ2-3; possibly TRBD1 or TRBD2 for D (5 bases each). Trimming took 6 bases from V and 0 from J, leaving 13 bases between them. Per germline, CDR1 GTSNPN and CDR2 SVGIG (reference sequence). The CDR3 covers 14 residues. The CDR3 nucleotides are TGTGCCTGTCGGGGCTCCGCTAGCACAGATACGCAGTATTTT. Translating gives CACRGSASTDTQYF.

In its sample, this clone was seen once. The rearrangement uses TRBV21-1 and TRBJ2-7; the table calls TRBD1, which could not be checked here. TRBV21-1 is an annotated pseudogene. The CDR3 runs 19 residues. CDR3 amino acids: CASSGMIGGDRGPSYEQYF. The CDR3 DNA reads as TGTGCCAGCAGCGGGATGATAGGTGGGGACAGGGGCCCCTCCTACGAGCAGTACTTC.

CDR3 region: CASSQFAGKTYEQYF. DNA for the CDR3: TGCGCCAGCAGTCAATTTGCGGGGAAAACTTACGAGCAGTACTTC. V gene TRBV23-1 combines with J gene TRBJ2-7, with D perhaps TRBD2 (6 bases). TRBV23-1 is an ORF, and what it does is uncertain. The CDR3 loop spans 15 amino acids. Trimming took off 1 base at V and 4 bases at J, with 14 bases between the two ends.

This clone showed up just once. The chain joins TRBV18 to TRBJ2-1; D could derive from TRBD1 or TRBD2 (5 bases each). This CDR3 has 14 residues. Germline V lookup: CDR1 KGHSH, CDR2 LQKENI. V shed 10 bases and J shed 4 bases, with 17 bases lying between them. The CDR3 sequence is CATTGTRGYNEQFF. In nucleotides, the CDR3 is TGTGCCACCACCGGGACGAGGGGATACAATGAGCAGTTCTTC.

This clone has just one count. The CDR3: CASSHSGAYGYTF. The CDR3 nucleotides are TGTGCCAGCAGCCATTCAGGGGCGTATGGCTACACCTTC. The chain is built from TRBV14 and TRBJ1-2; perhaps TRBD1 as D (6 bases). CDR1 SGHDN and CDR2 FVKESK come from the germline V gene. V lost 3 bases, J lost 5 bases, and 10 bases lay in between. The CDR3 covers 13 residues.

This clone was counted between two and nine times. The chain has TRBV28 and TRBJ1-2; no reliable D call. V was pared by 5 bases and J by 2 bases, with 6 bases between. CDR1 is MDHEN, CDR2 SYDVKM, per germline. The CDR3 loop spans 12 amino acids. CDR3: CASSPENYGYTF. The CDR3 region has the DNA TGTGCCAGCAGTCCGGAGAACTATGGCTACACCTTC.

The rearrangement joins TRBV7-7 to TRBJ2-1, with D tentatively TRBD1 (5 bases). V was pared by 5 bases and J by 2 bases, with 13 bases between. The CDR3 extends over 15 amino acids. Germline values: CDR1 SSHAT, CDR2 FNYEAQ (reference sequence). The CDR3 DNA sequence: TGTGCCAGCAGCATAATTAGGGGCCCCTACAATGAGCAGTTCTTC. Its protein product is CASSIIRGPYNEQFF.

V usage is TRBV10-3 and J usage is TRBJ2-7; tentative D call: TRBD1 (6 bases). V lost 5 bases, J lost 3 bases, and 11 bases lay in between. There are 13 residues in the CDR3. CDR1 ENHRY and CDR2 SYGVKD come from the germline V gene. The CDR3: CAISPEQGYEQYF. The CDR3 DNA sequence: TGTGCCATCAGTCCAGAACAGGGCTACGAGCAGTACTTC.

V gene TRBV5-5 combines with J gene TRBJ1-2; possible D gene TRBD1, 5 bases. The CDR3 is 13 amino acids. The germline V gene encodes CDR1 SGHKS and CDR2 YYEKEE (reference sequence). Trimming removed 2 bases from V and 4 bases from J, with 9 bases in between. CDR3 amino acids: CASSFPGPYGYTF. CDR3 nucleotide sequence: TGTGCCAGCAGCTTTCCGGGACCCTATGGCTACACCTTC. Full variable domain (missing parts from reference TRBV5-5 and TRBJ1-2): DAGVTQSPTHLIKTRGQQVTLRCSPISGHKSVSWYQQVLGQGPQFIFQYYEKEERGRGNFPDRFSARQFPNYSSELNVNALLLGDSALYLCASSFPGPYGYTFGSGTRLTVV.

V gene TRBV7-9 combines with J gene TRBJ1-1, with D perhaps TRBD1 (5 bases). CDR3 length equals 13 residues. The V end was cut by 0 bases, the J end by 7 bases, with 9 bases between. Germline V gives CDR1 SEHNR, CDR2 FQNEAQ (reference sequence). The CDR3 bases are TGTGCCAGCAGCTTAGCGGGCGGACATGAAGCTTTCTTT. Amino acids: CASSLAGGHEAFF.

This chain links TRBV15 with TRBJ2-7; D might be TRBD2 (6 bases). V lost 2 bases and J 4 bases, leaving 9 bases between the germline ends. The germline gives CDR1 LNHNV, CDR2 YYDKDF (reference sequence). This CDR3 contains 13 residues. The chain's CDR3 is CATSRRLEYEQYF. DNA of the CDR3: TGTGCCACCAGCAGAAGACTAGAATACGAGCAGTACTTC.

The gene calls are TRBV5-1 and TRBJ1-2; D ambiguous. The germline V gene has CDR1 SGHRS and CDR2 YFSETQ. V was trimmed by 1 base and J by 4 bases, leaving 8 bases between them. This CDR3 is 13 amino acids long. For the CDR3, the DNA is TGCGCCAGCAGCTTGACCCCGAGCTATGGCTACACCTTC. Translating it yields CASSLTPSYGYTF.

This chain links TRBV7-8 with TRBJ1-1; perhaps TRBD1 as D (6 bases). The V end lost 2 bases, the J end lost 6 bases, and 13 bases lay between the germline ends. Germline V gives CDR1 SGHVS, CDR2 FQNEAQ. The CDR3 has 14 amino acids. As DNA, the CDR3 is TGTGCCAGCAGCTTACGGGGGCTTTTGTCTGAAGCTTTCTTT. Protein: CASSLRGLLSEAFF.

J is TRBJ2-7 and V is TRBV5-6; possibly TRBD1 or TRBD2 for D (7 bases each). This CDR3 region has 17 residues. Trimming took 4 bases from V and 3 from J, leaving 23 bases between them. In germline, CDR1 is SGHDT, CDR2 YYEEEE. The CDR3 DNA reads TGTGCCAGCAGCAAAGGCCGACAGGGAGGGATTATCTACGAGCAGTACTTC. As protein: CASSKGRQGGIIYEQYF.

This clone was seen a few times. CDR3 bases: TGTGCCAGCAGCCAAGCCTCCAGCTACTCTGGCTACACCTTC. This gives the protein CASSQASSYSGYTF. This chain links TRBV14 with TRBJ1-2; D remains ambiguous. Germline CDR1 and CDR2: SGHDN and FVKESK. The CDR3 spans 14 residues. With 1 base removed from V and 7 bases from J, the gap between germline ends came to 13 bases.

The V call is TRBV11-1, the J call TRBJ1-1; D not resolved. The length of the CDR3 is 14 residues. Germline CDR1 SGHAT, CDR2 FQDESV (reference sequence). V gave up 6 bases and J gave up 6 bases, with 17 bases separating them. CDR3 amino acids: CASSKAGPPAEAFF. DNA of the CDR3: TGTGCCAGCAGTAAAGCCGGGCCGCCCGCTGAAGCTTTCTTT.

The genes are TRBV19 and TRBJ2-1, with D unresolved. The CDR3 has 14 residues. The V gene's germline CDR1 is LNHDA and CDR2 SQIVND (reference sequence). Trimming stripped 10 bases from V and 0 bases from J, with 13 bases between. CDR3 DNA: TGTGCCACTAGGGTCCGAATCTCCTACAATGAGCAGTTCTTC. This codes for CATRVRISYNEQFF.

This chain connects TRBV19 to TRBJ2-6; TRBD1 aligns across 7 bases. This CDR3 has 15 residues. V gave up 11 bases and J gave up 2 bases; unmatched junction bases: 9. Germline CDR1 reads LNHDA; CDR2 reads SQIVND (reference sequence). DNA of the CDR3: TGTGCCCGCTCTGCTCAGGGGGCTGGGGCCAACGTCCTGACTTTC. Amino acid sequence: CARSAQGAGANVLTF.

The V and J genes are TRBV18 and TRBJ2-5; tentatively, D is TRBD1 (6 bases). This CDR3 spans 13 amino acids. Germline V lookup: CDR1 KGHSH, CDR2 LQKENI. V lost 5 bases, J lost 1 base, and 8 bases lay in between. CDR3 in DNA: TGTGCCAGCTCAGGGACAAGCCAAGAGACCCAGTACTTC. Translating it yields CASSGTSQETQYF.

The V call is TRBV19, the J call TRBJ2-7, with a possible D match to TRBD2 (6 bases). V gave up 9 bases and J gave up 4 bases, with 13 bases separating them. Germline CDR1 is LNHDA and CDR2 is SQIVND (reference sequence). This CDR3 has 12 residues. CDR3 DNA sequence: TGTGCCAGCCGGGGTAGCGGTTACGAGCAGTACTTC. This encodes CASRGSGYEQYF.

This rearrangement joins TRBV15 to TRBJ2-6; D uncertain. Germline V CDR1 and CDR2: LNHNV, YYDKDF (reference sequence). The V end was cut by 0 bases, the J end by 0 bases, with 6 bases between. CDR3 size: 16 residues. The CDR3 bases are TGTGCCACCAGCAGAGAGTGGAGCTCTGGGGCCAACGTCCTGACTTTC. Translation gives CATSREWSSGANVLTF.

The genes are TRBV11-2 and TRBJ2-3; no firm D call. CDR3 length equals 15 residues. Germline V gene sequence: CDR1 SGHAT, CDR2 FQNNGV. Trimming removed 6 bases from V and 0 bases from J, with 13 bases in between. CDR3 residues: CASSPLKTSTDTQYF. The CDR3 nucleotides read TGTGCCAGCAGTCCTCTCAAAACTAGCACAGATACGCAGTATTTT. Full variable domain (missing parts from reference TRBV11-2 and TRBJ2-3): EAGVAQSPRYKIIEKRQSVAFWCNPISGHATLYWYQQILGQGPKLLIQFQNNGVVDDSQLPKDRFSAERLKGVDSTLKIQPAKLEDSAVYLCASSPLKTSTDTQYFGPGTRLTVL.

This sequence joins TRBV7-6 and TRBJ2-7; D gene unclear. The CDR3 consists of 15 residues. Germline V gives CDR1 SGHVS, CDR2 FNYEAQ. Trimming pared 1 base from V and 2 bases from J, leaving 12 bases between. CDR3 bases: TGTGCCAGCAGCTTAGTTCTCGATCCCGCCTACGAGCAGTACTTC. This translates into CASSLVLDPAYEQYF.

Regarding this clone: This same CDR3 is encoded by further DNA sequences in the sample. The chain uses TRBV9 and TRBJ2-1; unclear D gene. V shed 0 bases and J shed 0 bases, with 7 bases lying between them. The CDR3 covers 15 residues. Per the germline V gene, CDR1 is SGDLS and CDR2 is YYNGEE. CDR3 sequence: CASSVAGGSYNEQFF. The CDR3 nucleotides are TGTGCCAGCAGCGTAGCAGGTGGCTCCTACAATGAGCAGTTCTTC.

The genes are TRBV27 and TRBJ1-3; D is possibly TRBD1 (6 bases). From germline, CDR1 is MNHEY and CDR2 SMNVEV (reference sequence). This CDR3 has 14 amino acids. Trimming stripped 1 base from V and 4 bases from J, with 8 bases between. CDR3 residues: CASSLYRDGNTIYF. In DNA form, the CDR3 reads TGTGCCAGCAGTTTATACAGGGACGGAAACACCATATATTTT.